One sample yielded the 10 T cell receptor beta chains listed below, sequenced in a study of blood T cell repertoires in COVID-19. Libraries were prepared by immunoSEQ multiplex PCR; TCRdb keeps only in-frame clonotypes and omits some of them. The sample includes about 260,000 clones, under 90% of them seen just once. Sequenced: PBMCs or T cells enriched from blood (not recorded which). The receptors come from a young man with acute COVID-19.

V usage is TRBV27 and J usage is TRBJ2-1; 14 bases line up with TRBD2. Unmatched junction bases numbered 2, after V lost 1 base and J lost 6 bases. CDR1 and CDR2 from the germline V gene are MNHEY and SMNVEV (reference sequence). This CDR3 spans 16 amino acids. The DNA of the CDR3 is TGTGCCAGCAGTTTATATGGACTAGCGGGAGGCAATGAGCAGTTCTTC. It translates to CASSLYGLAGGNEQFF.

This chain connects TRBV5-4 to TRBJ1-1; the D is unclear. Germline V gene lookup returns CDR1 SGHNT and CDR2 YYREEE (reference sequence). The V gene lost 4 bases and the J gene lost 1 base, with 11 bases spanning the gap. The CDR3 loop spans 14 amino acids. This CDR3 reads CASSTRAWNTEAFF. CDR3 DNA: TGTGCCAGCAGCACGCGTGCTTGGAACACTGAAGCTTTCTTT.

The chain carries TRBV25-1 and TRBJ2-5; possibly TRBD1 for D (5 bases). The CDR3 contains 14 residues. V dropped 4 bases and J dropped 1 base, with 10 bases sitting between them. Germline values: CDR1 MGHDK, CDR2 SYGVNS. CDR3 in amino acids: CASSATDLQETQYF. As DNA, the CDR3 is TGTGCCAGCAGTGCGACAGATCTCCAAGAGACCCAGTACTTC.

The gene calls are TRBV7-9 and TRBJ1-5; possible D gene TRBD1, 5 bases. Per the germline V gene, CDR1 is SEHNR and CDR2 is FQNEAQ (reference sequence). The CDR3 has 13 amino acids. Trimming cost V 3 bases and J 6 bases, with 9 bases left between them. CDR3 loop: CASSFGTCQPQHF. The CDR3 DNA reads TGTGCCAGCAGCTTCGGGACTTGTCAGCCCCAGCATTTT.

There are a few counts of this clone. In DNA form, the CDR3 reads TGCAGCGATCAACAGGGCTGCGAGCAGTACGTC. It translates to CSDQQGCEQYV. The genes are TRBV29-1 and TRBJ2-7; perhaps TRBD1 as D (6 bases). The CDR3 length is 11 residues. CDR1 is SQVTM, CDR2 ANQGSEA, per germline. V dropped 7 bases and J dropped 6 bases, with 13 bases sitting between them.

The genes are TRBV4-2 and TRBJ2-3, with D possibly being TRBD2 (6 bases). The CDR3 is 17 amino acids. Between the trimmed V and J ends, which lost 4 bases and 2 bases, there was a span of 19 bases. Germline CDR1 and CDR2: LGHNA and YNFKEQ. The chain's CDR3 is CASSLTALGGPTDTQYF. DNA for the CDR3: TGTGCCAGCAGCCTTACGGCCCTGGGGGGTCCCACAGATACGCAGTATTTT.

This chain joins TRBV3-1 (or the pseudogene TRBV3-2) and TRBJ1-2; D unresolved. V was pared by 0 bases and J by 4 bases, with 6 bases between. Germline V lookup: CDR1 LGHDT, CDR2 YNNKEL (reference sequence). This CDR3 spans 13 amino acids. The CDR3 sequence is CASSQDGGYGYTF. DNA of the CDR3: TGTGCCAGCAGCCAAGACGGAGGCTATGGCTACACCTTC.

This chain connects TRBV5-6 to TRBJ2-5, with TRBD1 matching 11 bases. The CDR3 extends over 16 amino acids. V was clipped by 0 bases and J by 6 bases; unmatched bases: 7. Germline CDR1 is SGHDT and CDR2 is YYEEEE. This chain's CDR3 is CASSLGQGTGGKTQYF. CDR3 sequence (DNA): TGTGCCAGCAGCTTGGGACAGGGGACAGGGGGTAAGACCCAGTACTTC.

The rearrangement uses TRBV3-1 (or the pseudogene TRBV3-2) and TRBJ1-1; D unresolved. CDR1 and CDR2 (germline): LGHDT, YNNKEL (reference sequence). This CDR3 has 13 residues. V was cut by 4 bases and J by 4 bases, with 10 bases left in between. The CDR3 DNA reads TGTGCCAGCAGCCGCGGGGTCACCACTGAAGCTTTCTTT. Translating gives CASSRGVTTEAFF.

In nucleotides, the CDR3 is TGTGCCAGCAGCCGGATTGACTGGAACACTGAAGCTTTCTTT. Its translation: CASSRIDWNTEAFF. The chain links TRBV6-5 to TRBJ1-1; no reliable D call. This CDR3 spans 14 amino acids. Between the trimmed V and J ends, which lost 6 bases and 1 base, there was a span of 12 bases. Germline loops: CDR1 MNHEY, CDR2 SVGAGI.